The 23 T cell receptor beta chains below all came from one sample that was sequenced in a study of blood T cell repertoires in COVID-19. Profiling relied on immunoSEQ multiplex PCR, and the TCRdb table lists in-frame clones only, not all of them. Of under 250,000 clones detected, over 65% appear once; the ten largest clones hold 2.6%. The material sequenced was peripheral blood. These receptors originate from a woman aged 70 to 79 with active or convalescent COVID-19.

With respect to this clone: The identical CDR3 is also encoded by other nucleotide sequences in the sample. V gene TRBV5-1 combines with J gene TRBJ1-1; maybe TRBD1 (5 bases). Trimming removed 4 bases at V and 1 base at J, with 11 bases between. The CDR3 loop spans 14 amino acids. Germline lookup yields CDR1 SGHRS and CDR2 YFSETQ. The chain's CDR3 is CASSTLGGNTEAFF. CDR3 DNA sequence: TGCGCCAGCAGCACCCTGGGGGGGAACACTGAAGCTTTCTTT.

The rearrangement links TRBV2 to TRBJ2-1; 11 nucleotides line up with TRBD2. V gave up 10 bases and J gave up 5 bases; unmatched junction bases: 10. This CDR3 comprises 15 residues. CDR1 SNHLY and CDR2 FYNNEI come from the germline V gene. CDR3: CATLPLAGGDNEQFF. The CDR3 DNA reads TGTGCCACCTTACCTTTAGCGGGGGGGGACAATGAGCAGTTCTTC.

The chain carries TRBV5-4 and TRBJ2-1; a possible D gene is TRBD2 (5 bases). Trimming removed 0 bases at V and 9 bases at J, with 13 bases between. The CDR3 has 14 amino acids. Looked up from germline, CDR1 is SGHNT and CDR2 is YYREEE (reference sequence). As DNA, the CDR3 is TGTGCCAGCAGCTTGGCTCGGGGAACACTTGAGCAGTTCTTC. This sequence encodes CASSLARGTLEQFF.

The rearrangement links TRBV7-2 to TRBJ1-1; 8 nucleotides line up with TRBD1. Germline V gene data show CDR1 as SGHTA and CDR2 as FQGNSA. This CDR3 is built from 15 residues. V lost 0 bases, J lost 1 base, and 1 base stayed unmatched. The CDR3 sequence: CASSLATGANTEAFF. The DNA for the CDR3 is TGTGCCAGCAGCTTAGCGACAGGGGCGAACACTGAAGCTTTCTTT.

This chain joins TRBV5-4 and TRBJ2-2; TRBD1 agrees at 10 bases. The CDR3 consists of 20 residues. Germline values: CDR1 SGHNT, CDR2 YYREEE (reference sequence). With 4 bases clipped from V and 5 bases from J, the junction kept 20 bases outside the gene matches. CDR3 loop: CASSLRQGARSPLRTGELFF. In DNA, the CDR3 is TGTGCCAGCAGCCTGCGACAGGGGGCGCGCAGTCCCCTTAGGACCGGGGAGCTGTTTTTT.

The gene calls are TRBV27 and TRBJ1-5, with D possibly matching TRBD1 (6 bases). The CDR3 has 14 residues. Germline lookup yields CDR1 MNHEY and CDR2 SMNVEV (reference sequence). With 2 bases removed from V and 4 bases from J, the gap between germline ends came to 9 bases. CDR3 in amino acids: CASSLGGPNQPQHF. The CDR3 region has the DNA TGTGCCAGCAGTTTAGGGGGCCCGAATCAGCCCCAGCATTTT.

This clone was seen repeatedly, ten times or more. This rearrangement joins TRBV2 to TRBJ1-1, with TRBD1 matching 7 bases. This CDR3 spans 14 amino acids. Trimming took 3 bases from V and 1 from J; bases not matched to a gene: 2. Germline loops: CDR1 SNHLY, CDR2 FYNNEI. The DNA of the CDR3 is TGTGCCAGCAGTGATAGGACAGGGAACACTGAAGCTTTCTTT. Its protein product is CASSDRTGNTEAFF. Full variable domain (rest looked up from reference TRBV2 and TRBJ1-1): EPEVTQTPSHQVTQMGQEVILRCVPISNHLYFYWYRQILGQKVEFLVSFYNNEISEKSEIFDDQFSVERPDGSNFTLKIRSTKLEDSAMYFCASSDRTGNTEAFFGQGTRLTVV.

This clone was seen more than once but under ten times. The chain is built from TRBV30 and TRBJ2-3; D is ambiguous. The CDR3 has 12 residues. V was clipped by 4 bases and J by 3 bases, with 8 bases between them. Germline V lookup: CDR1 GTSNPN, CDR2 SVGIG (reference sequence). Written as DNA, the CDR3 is TGTGCCTGGAACCCCGGGACAGATACGCAGTATTTT. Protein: CAWNPGTDTQYF.

In DNA, the CDR3 is TGTGCCAGCAGCCAAGGAGGAGGGGGACTAGCGCCTTACAATGAGCAGTTCTTC. Residues: CASSQGGGGLAPYNEQFF. V and J are TRBV14 and TRBJ2-1, with 10 bases aligning to TRBD2. From germline, CDR1 is SGHDN and CDR2 FVKESK. The CDR3 extends over 18 amino acids. The trim removed 1 base at V and 4 bases at J, leaving 10 bases unmatched.

The CDR3 is CASSTGTGGNEQFF. The CDR3 coding sequence is TGCGCCAGCAGTACCGGGACAGGGGGCAATGAGCAGTTCTTC. The chain links TRBV10-1 to TRBJ2-1; the match to TRBD1 covers 11 bases. The germline V gene encodes CDR1 WNHNN and CDR2 SYGVQD (reference sequence). The V segment lost 5 bases and the J segment 6 bases; nucleotides outside the gene matches: 3. This CDR3 comprises 14 residues.

The DNA for the CDR3 is TGTGCCAGCTCACCACCTCAACAGGGAAGCTCCTACGAGCAGTACTTC. Protein sequence: CASSPPQQGSSYEQYF. The chain couples TRBV18 to TRBJ2-7; TRBD1 is a possible D gene (6 bases). Germline CDR1 KGHSH, CDR2 LQKENI. Trimming pared 0 bases from V and 0 bases from J, leaving 12 bases between. This CDR3 is 16 amino acids long.

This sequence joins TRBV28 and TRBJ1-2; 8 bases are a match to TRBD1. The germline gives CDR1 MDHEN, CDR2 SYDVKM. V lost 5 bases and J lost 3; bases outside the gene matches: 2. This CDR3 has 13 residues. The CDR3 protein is CASSEGQDYGYTF. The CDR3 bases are TGTGCCAGCAGTGAGGGACAGGACTATGGCTACACCTTC.

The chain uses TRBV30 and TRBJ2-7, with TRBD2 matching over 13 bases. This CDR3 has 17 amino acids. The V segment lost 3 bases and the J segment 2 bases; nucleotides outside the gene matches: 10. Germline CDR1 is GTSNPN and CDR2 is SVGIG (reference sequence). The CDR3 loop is CAWSSRTSGRRAYEQYF. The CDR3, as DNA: TGTGCCTGGAGCTCGCGGACTAGCGGGAGAAGGGCCTACGAGCAGTACTTC. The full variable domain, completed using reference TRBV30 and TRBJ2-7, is SQTIHQWPATLVQPVGSPLSLECTVEGTSNPNLYWYRQAAGRGLQLLFYSVGIGQISSEVPQNLSASRPQDRQFILSSKKLLLSDSGFYLCAWSSRTSGRRAYEQYFGPGTRLTVT.

The CDR3 is CARGGSEAFF. DNA of the CDR3: TGCGCCAGAGGGGGCAGTGAAGCTTTCTTT. The chain uses TRBV5-1 and TRBJ1-1; 7 nucleotides agree with TRBD1. The junction had 2 bases not matched to a gene; V was cut back by 8 bases and J by 7 bases. Germline CDR1 is SGHRS and CDR2 is YFSETQ. The CDR3 extends over 10 amino acids.

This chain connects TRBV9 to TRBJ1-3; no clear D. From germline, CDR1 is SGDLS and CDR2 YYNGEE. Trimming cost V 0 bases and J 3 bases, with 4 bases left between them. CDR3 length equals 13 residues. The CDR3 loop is CASSVGSGNTIYF. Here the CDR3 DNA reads TGTGCCAGCAGCGTAGGTAGTGGAAACACCATATATTTT.

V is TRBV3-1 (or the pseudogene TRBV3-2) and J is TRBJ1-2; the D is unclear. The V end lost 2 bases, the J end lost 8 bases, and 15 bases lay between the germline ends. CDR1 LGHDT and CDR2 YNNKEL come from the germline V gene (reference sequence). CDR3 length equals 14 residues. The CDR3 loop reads CASSQSAAAGGYTF. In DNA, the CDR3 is TGTGCCAGCAGCCAATCCGCTGCGGCCGGGGGCTACACCTTC.

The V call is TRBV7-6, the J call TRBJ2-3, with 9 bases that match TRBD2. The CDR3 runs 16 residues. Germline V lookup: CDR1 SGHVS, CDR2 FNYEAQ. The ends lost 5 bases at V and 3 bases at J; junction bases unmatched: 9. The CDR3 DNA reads TGTGCCAGCAGCCCCCAACTGGGACTAGCTACAGATACGCAGTATTTT. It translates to CASSPQLGLATDTQYF.

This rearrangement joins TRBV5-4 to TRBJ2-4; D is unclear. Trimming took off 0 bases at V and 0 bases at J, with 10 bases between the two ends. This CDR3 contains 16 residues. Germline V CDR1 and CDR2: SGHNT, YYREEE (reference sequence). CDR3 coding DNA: TGTGCCAGCAGCTTGGGAGGCAATTTAGCCAAAAACATTCAGTACTTC. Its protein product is CASSLGGNLAKNIQYF.

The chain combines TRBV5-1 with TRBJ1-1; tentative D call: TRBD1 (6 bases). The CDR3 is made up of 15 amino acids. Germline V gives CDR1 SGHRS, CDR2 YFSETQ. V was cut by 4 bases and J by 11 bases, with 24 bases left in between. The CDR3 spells CASSPNPGQTYVAFF. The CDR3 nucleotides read TGCGCCAGCAGCCCTAACCCCGGACAGACATACGTGGCTTTCTTT.

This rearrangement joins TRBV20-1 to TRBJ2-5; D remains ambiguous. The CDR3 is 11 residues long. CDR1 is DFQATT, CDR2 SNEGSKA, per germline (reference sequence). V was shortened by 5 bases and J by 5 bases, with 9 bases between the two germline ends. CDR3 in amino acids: CSAPRLETQYF. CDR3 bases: TGCAGTGCTCCCAGGTTGGAGACCCAGTACTTC.

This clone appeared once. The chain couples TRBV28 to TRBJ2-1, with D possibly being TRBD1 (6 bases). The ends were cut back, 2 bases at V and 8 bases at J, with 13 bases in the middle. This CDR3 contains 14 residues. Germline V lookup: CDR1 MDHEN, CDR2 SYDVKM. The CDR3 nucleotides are TGTGCCAGCAGTTTAGAGATCAGGGGCGATGAGCAGTTCTTC. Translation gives CASSLEIRGDEQFF.

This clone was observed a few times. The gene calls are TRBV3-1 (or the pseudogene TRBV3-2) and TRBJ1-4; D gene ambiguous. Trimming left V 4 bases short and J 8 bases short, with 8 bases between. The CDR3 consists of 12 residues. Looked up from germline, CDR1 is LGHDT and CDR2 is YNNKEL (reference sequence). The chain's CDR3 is CASSRPREKLFF. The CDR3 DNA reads TGTGCCAGCAGCCGCCCGCGCGAAAAACTGTTTTTT.

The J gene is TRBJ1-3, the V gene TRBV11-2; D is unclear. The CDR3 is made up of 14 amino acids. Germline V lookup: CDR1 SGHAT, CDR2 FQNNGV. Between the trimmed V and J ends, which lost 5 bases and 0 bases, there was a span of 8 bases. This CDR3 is CASSLTSSGNTIYF. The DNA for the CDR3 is TGTGCCAGCAGCCTTACCAGCTCTGGAAACACCATATATTTT.